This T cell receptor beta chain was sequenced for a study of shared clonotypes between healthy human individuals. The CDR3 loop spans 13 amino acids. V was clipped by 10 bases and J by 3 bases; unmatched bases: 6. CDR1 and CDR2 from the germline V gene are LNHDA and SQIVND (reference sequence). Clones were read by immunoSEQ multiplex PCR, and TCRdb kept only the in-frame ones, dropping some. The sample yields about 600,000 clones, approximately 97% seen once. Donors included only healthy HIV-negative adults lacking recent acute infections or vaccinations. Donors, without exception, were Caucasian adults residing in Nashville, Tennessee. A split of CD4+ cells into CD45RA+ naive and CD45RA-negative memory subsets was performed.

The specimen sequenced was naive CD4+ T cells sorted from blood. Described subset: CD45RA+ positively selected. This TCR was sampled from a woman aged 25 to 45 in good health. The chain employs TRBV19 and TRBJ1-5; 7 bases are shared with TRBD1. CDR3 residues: CATKGQSNQPQHF. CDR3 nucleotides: TGTGCCACAAAGGGACAGTCCAATCAGCCCCAGCATTTT. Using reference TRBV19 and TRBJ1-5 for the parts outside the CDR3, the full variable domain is DGGITQSPKYLFRKEGQNVTLSCEQNLNHDAMYWYRQDPGQGLRLIYYSQIVNDFQKGDIAEGYSVSREKKESFPLTVTSAQKNPTAFYLCATKGQSNQPQHFGDGTRLSIL.